Listed here is a single TCR beta chain. No cognate antigen has been identified for it. No clone much larger than this one lies a single base away; base qualities are absent. The data were taken from a study of blood T cell repertoires in COVID-19 (TCRdb year 2020). Looking at the study overall: Collaborator samples came from the United States, Italy and Spain and covered acute and convalescent phases of COVID-19. The material from the prospective study consisted of cDNA or gDNA derived from T cells, B-cell-depleted T cells, or PBMCs. Subjects who had been exposed to COVID-19, were actively infected with it, or had recovered from it provided the deeply sampled blood TCRbeta repertoires that made up the dataset. A freely available public database, intended as a resource for researchers studying the immune response to SARS-CoV-2, is where the repertoires were released. The samples were drawn from the first 160 participants of the ongoing ImmuneRACE study and from about 1,200 subjects provided by 6 global collaborators. A de-identified subject ID, COVID-19 status, age in years and sex were almost always included in the sample metadata. Where available, HLA class I and class II types were obtained from metadata supplied by the sample provider rather than from assay-based typing. The paper's findings and limits, for the study overall: The amount of clinical and demographic metadata varied by source and participant and was provided uncurated.

TCRbeta CDR3 regions were amplified from genomic DNA by means of the immunoSEQ Assay, a bias-controlled multiplex PCR. The published analysis was carried out like this. Nucleated cell counts per sample were estimated from amplification of reference gene primers within the assay. To quantify the absolute abundance of each unique TCRbeta CDR3 rearrangement, sequence reads were collapsed and filtered. Productive Simpson clonality was computed per sample as the square root of Simpson's diversity index over productive rearrangements. The table was pulled from immuneACCESS by TCRdb, which kept in-frame rearrangements only. Such tables lose some clones; where checked, under half of the loss comes from unresolved V genes, and the rest has no known cause. For V, J and clone size, that table is used; D and trimming come from the DNA. Here the sample has some 310,000 clones; 85% to 90% occur a single time. The ten most abundant clones make up over 9% of the sample.

Enrolling through a virtual design, the prospective study's participants ranged in age from roughly 18 to 89 years and lived across about two dozen United States geographic areas. Cohort assignment in the prospective study relied on participant-reported clinical history from a screening survey and a study questionnaire. ImmuneRACE Cohort 3 recovered participants were defined by two consecutive negative NP/OP PCR tests, healthcare professional clearance, or symptom resolution. Each participant in the prospective study had whole blood, serum and a nasopharyngeal or oropharyngeal swab collected by mobile phlebotomists. Over an approximately two-month period, participants in the prospective study had the option of providing additional blood draws and questionnaires. Blood samples from the prospective study were shipped frozen or at room temperature prior to DNA extraction. Sequencing was done on a sample of PBMCs or T cells enriched from blood (not recorded which). This TCR came from a woman in her 30s who had recovered from COVID-19.

For the CDR3, the sequence is CAWRAPVTEQFF. The DNA is TGTGCCTGGAGGGCCCCAGTCACTGAGCAGTTCTTC. The receptor chain draws on TRBV30 and TRBJ2-1, with the D segment identity uncertain. V drops 3 bases and J drops 9 bases, leaving 12 bases in between. The germline V gene (reference sequence) yields GTSNPN for CDR1 and SVGIG for CDR2. There are 12 amino acids in the CDR3, from cysteine to phenylalanine inclusive. Only the CDR3 DNA is retained, 36 bases long and in frame from the first base.